Here is one T cell receptor (beta chain) with its context. The target antigen is unknown. Sequencing used immunoSEQ multiplex PCR; TCRdb keeps in-frame clones, though not all of them. The profile covers more than 95,000 clones, with 93% appearing a single time and around 0.62% taken by the ten largest. The sample belongs to a study of siplizumab effects on memory and regulatory T cells. Study-level findings and limits: Alloreactive sequences that could be traced to unstimulated CD4+ memory cells showed a significant reduction under siplizumab.

Trimming pared 6 bases from V and 7 bases from J, leaving 19 bases between. The CDR3 runs 15 residues. Germline CDR1 reads SNHLY; CDR2 reads FYNNEI. The specimen was Tregs sorted from blood. This TCR came from a human donor in good health. The chain links TRBV2 to TRBJ1-5, with D tentatively TRBD1 (6 bases). The CDR3 region has the DNA TGTGCCAGCAGCGAACGAACCAGGGGTTTCCAGCCCCAGCATTTT. This encodes CASSERTRGFQPQHF.